This entry lists 27 T cell receptor beta chains sequenced from one sample in a study of T cell responses to AZD1222 COVID-19 vaccine. Produced via immunoSEQ multiplex PCR; TCRdb's table is partial and in-frame only. The sample contains more than 100,000 clones, around 94% of which appear only once. The material sequenced was peripheral blood, taken on day 0 of AZD1222 vaccination. These receptors were taken from an adult in good health.

The chain joins TRBV6-5 to TRBJ1-2; unclear D gene. This CDR3 has 12 residues. Trimming removed 8 bases from V and 8 bases from J, with 15 bases in between. Germline-derived CDR1 and CDR2 are MNHEY and SVGAGI. For the CDR3, the DNA is TGTGCCAGCTTTAACTGGCGGCAAGGCTACACCTTC. It yields the protein CASFNWRQGYTF.

The V call is TRBV6-5, the J call TRBJ1-2; tentative D call: TRBD1 (6 bases). This CDR3 spans 16 amino acids. In germline, CDR1 is MNHEY, CDR2 SVGAGI. V dropped 4 bases and J dropped 4 bases, with 19 bases sitting between them. CDR3 residues: CASSSTDRFQGYGYTF. CDR3 nucleotides: TGTGCCAGCAGTTCTACCGACAGGTTCCAGGGCTATGGCTACACCTTC.

This chain's CDR3 is CASSYSISGLVYNEQFF. CDR3 nucleotide sequence: TGTGCCAGCAGTTACTCGATTAGCGGCCTAGTCTACAATGAGCAGTTCTTC. The chain joins TRBV6-2 or TRBV6-3 to TRBJ2-1; D perhaps matches TRBD2 (6 bases). Germline-derived CDR1 and CDR2 are MNHEY and SVGEGT. Trimming pared 0 bases from V and 3 bases from J, leaving 15 bases between. The CDR3 is 17 amino acids.

This chain links TRBV18 with TRBJ1-1; 7 bases line up with TRBD1. CDR3 length: 14 amino acids. V lost 0 bases, J lost 8 bases, and 6 bases stayed unmatched. The germline gives CDR1 KGHSH, CDR2 LQKENI. The CDR3 coding sequence is TGTGCCAGCTCACCACCCGGGGGCAGGGGGGAAGCTTTCTTT. Protein product: CASSPPGGRGEAFF.

V gene TRBV28 combines with J gene TRBJ1-2, with D possibly being TRBD1 (6 bases). V lost 3 bases to trimming and J lost 2 bases, with 10 bases between them. The V gene's germline CDR1 is MDHEN and CDR2 SYDVKM. The CDR3 contains 14 residues. The CDR3 reads CASSFRGANYGYTF. Written as DNA, the CDR3 is TGTGCCAGCAGTTTCCGGGGGGCGAACTATGGCTACACCTTC.

This clone was detected once. This chain links TRBV21-1 with TRBJ1-2; TRBD1, the table's D call, was not compared with the DNA. TRBV21-1 is labeled a pseudogene. This CDR3 is 19 amino acids long. In nucleotides, the CDR3 is TGTGCCAGCAGCAAAGTTTTCTTTTTTGGGGGCAGGAGTAACTATGGCTACACCTTC. Protein sequence: CASSKVFFFGGRSNYGYTF.

The rearrangement links TRBV2 to TRBJ1-5; 9 bases match TRBD1. After removal of 5 bases from V and 2 bases from J, the junction contained 13 bases not matched to a gene. CDR1 is SNHLY and CDR2 is FYNNEI in the germline V gene. The CDR3 has 18 amino acids. The CDR3 loop reads CASSHGQGSWDGNQPQHF. The CDR3 coding sequence is TGTGCCAGCAGTCATGGACAGGGGAGTTGGGATGGCAATCAGCCCCAGCATTTT.

This chain connects TRBV6-1 to TRBJ1-4; unclear D gene. This CDR3 region has 19 residues. Germline CDR1 reads MNHNS; CDR2 reads SASEGT. Trimming cost V 3 bases and J 0 bases, with 20 bases left between them. CDR3 sequence reads: CASSEGKGALLATNEKLFF. The CDR3, as DNA: TGTGCCAGCAGTGAGGGAAAAGGAGCCCTCCTCGCAACTAATGAAAAACTGTTTTTT.

This clone was observed a single time. The genes are TRBV5-6 and TRBJ1-5; tentatively, D is TRBD1 (5 bases). V was trimmed by 1 base and J by 4 bases, leaving 9 bases between them. Germline loops: CDR1 SGHDT, CDR2 YYEEEE. CDR3 length: 14 residues. The CDR3 is CASSLTGENQPQHF. The CDR3 nucleotides are TGTGCCAGCAGCTTGACAGGTGAGAATCAGCCCCAGCATTTT.

The rearrangement uses TRBV6-5 and TRBJ1-6, with D possibly matching TRBD1 (6 bases). V was clipped by 6 bases and J by 10 bases, with 19 bases between them. Per germline, CDR1 MNHEY and CDR2 SVGAGI. This CDR3 contains 15 residues. The CDR3 region is CASRGASGLPSPLHF. The CDR3 nucleotides read TGTGCCAGCAGGGGGGCTTCGGGGTTACCCTCACCCCTCCACTTT.

This chain uses TRBV7-2 with TRBJ1-1, with D maybe TRBD1 (5 bases). There are 14 residues in the CDR3. V shed 5 bases and J shed 4 bases, with 14 bases lying between them. CDR1 is SGHTA, CDR2 FQGNSA, per germline. CDR3: CASSLTPGSTEAFF. CDR3 nucleotides: TGTGCCAGCAGCCTGACGCCAGGGAGCACTGAAGCTTTCTTT.

The V gene is TRBV2, the J gene TRBJ2-2; 9 positions match TRBD1. Germline CDR1 is SNHLY and CDR2 is FYNNEI. The CDR3 is 14 amino acids. The J segment lost 7 bases and the V segment lost 7 bases, leaving 7 bases of the junction unmatched. CDR3 sequence: CASTLDRGVGELFF. CDR3 coding DNA: TGTGCCAGCACCCTGGACAGGGGCGTCGGGGAGCTGTTTTTT. Full variable domain (outside the CDR3, taken from reference TRBV2 and TRBJ2-2): EPEVTQTPSHQVTQMGQEVILRCVPISNHLYFYWYRQILGQKVEFLVSFYNNEISEKSEIFDDQFSVERPDGSNFTLKIRSTKLEDSAMYFCASTLDRGVGELFFGEGSRLTVL.

The chain is built from TRBV11-2 and TRBJ2-1; tentatively, D is TRBD2 (5 bases). The CDR3 spans 14 residues. Looked up from germline, CDR1 is SGHAT and CDR2 is FQNNGV. Trimming pared 0 bases from V and 15 bases from J, leaving 18 bases between. The CDR3 nucleotides read TGTGCCAGCAGCTTAGAGTTTCGCGTGTCAGGACTGTTCTTC. This codes for CASSLEFRVSGLFF.

The chain joins TRBV7-3 to TRBJ1-5, with D possibly TRBD1 on 5 matching bases. V was trimmed by 8 bases and J by 2 bases, leaving 13 bases between them. The CDR3 is 14 residues long. Germline-derived CDR1 and CDR2 are SGHTA and FQGTGA. The chain's CDR3 is CASPWGGCNQPQHF. The DNA for the CDR3 is TGTGCCAGCCCATGGGGGGGTTGCAATCAGCCCCAGCATTTT.

The rearrangement links TRBV6-6 to TRBJ1-5, with no clear D. The ends were cut back, 0 bases at V and 1 base at J, with 1 base in the middle. This CDR3 has 13 amino acids. CDR1 MNHNY and CDR2 SVGAGI come from the germline V gene (reference sequence). CDR3 residues: CASSYSSNQPQHF. CDR3 nucleotides: TGTGCCAGCAGTTACTCAAGCAATCAGCCCCAGCATTTT.

The chain has TRBV6-5 and TRBJ1-5; D is ambiguous. This CDR3 comprises 12 residues. The V end lost 6 bases, the J end lost 3 bases, and 6 bases lay between the germline ends. Germline CDR1 and CDR2: MNHEY and SVGAGI. CDR3 in amino acids: CASRDVNQPQHF. The CDR3 DNA reads as TGTGCCAGCAGAGATGTCAATCAGCCCCAGCATTTT.

This rearrangement joins TRBV29-1 to TRBJ1-2; D perhaps matches TRBD1 (6 bases). This CDR3 spans 14 amino acids. The V and J ends lost 7 bases and 0 bases respectively, with 15 bases between them. Germline V gene data show CDR1 as SQVTM and CDR2 as ANQGSEA. CDR3 region: CSARQGKANYGYTF. As DNA, the CDR3 is TGCAGCGCCCGCCAGGGGAAGGCTAACTATGGCTACACCTTC.

V gene TRBV5-1 combines with J gene TRBJ2-2, with D perhaps TRBD2 (6 bases). Trimming took off 3 bases at V and 4 bases at J, with 16 bases between the two ends. Germline V gene data show CDR1 as SGHRS and CDR2 as YFSETQ. The CDR3 has 16 amino acids. CDR3 sequence: CASSSPRQGGTGELFF. CDR3 DNA sequence: TGCGCCAGCAGCTCCCCCAGGCAGGGAGGCACCGGGGAGCTGTTTTTT.

This rearrangement joins TRBV2 to TRBJ1-6; maybe TRBD1 (6 bases). V shed 3 bases and J shed 2 bases, with 8 bases lying between them. The CDR3 totals 15 residues. CDR1 SNHLY and CDR2 FYNNEI come from the germline V gene. The CDR3 loop reads CASSETGTYNSPLHF. CDR3 sequence (DNA): TGTGCCAGCAGTGAGACAGGCACCTATAATTCACCCCTCCACTTT.

The chain carries TRBV9 and TRBJ2-1; D uncertain. V was pared by 2 bases and J by 1 base, with 4 bases between. Germline-derived CDR1 and CDR2 are SGDLS and YYNGEE. The CDR3 contains 13 residues. As DNA, the CDR3 is TGTGCCAGCAGCGTGGGGTCCTACAATGAGCAGTTCTTC. It translates to CASSVGSYNEQFF.

This clone was seen a handful of times. CDR3 nucleotide sequence: TGTGCCAGCAGCGGCGGGTGGGAGAGCTATGGCTACACCTTC. As protein: CASSGGWESYGYTF. The V call is TRBV7-2, the J call TRBJ1-2; unclear D gene. This CDR3 has 14 amino acids. Trimming stripped 5 bases from V and 4 bases from J, with 14 bases between. CDR1 and CDR2 (germline): SGHTA, FQGNSA.

This clone was detected only once. This chain links TRBV6-2 or TRBV6-3 with TRBJ2-7; D call uncertain. Deletions cut 2 bases from V and 5 bases from J, with 4 bases between. This CDR3 contains 11 residues. Looked up from germline, CDR1 is MNHEY and CDR2 is SVGEGT. Written as DNA, the CDR3 is TGTGCCAGCAGTTACGGGCACGAGCAGTACTTC. Amino acid sequence: CASSYGHEQYF.

This clone was recorded once. The CDR3 DNA reads TGCGCCAGCAGCTTGGACAGGAGCTCTGGAAACACCATATATTTT. This sequence encodes CASSLDRSSGNTIYF. V gene TRBV5-1 combines with J gene TRBJ1-3; a weak D match, TRBD1 (5 bases). The CDR3 covers 15 residues. The germline gives CDR1 SGHRS, CDR2 YFSETQ. V gave up 0 bases and J gave up 0 bases, with 7 bases separating them. The full variable domain, its missing parts supplied by reference TRBV5-1 and TRBJ1-3, is KAGVTQTPRYLIKTRGQQVTLSCSPISGHRSVSWYQQTPGQGLQFLFEYFSETQRNKGNFPGRFSGRQFSNSRSEMNVSTLELGDSALYLCASSLDRSSGNTIYFGEGSWLTVV.

This rearrangement joins TRBV11-2 to TRBJ2-1, with 8 nucleotides matching TRBD2. The V and J ends lost 1 base and 4 bases, in that order; junction bases with no gene match: 3. The germline V gene has CDR1 SGHAT and CDR2 FQNNGV. This CDR3 is built from 15 residues. The CDR3, as DNA: TGTGCCAGCAGCTTAGCGGGGGGGTGGTACAATGAGCAGTTCTTC. Residues: CASSLAGGWYNEQFF.

The chain couples TRBV4-3 to TRBJ2-5, with 11 bases fitting TRBD2. CDR1 is LGHNA and CDR2 is YSLEER in the germline V gene. CDR3 length: 18 amino acids. Losses at the gene ends were 0 bases for V and 2 bases for J; bases not matched to a gene: 8. As DNA, the CDR3 is TGCGCCAGCAGCCAAGACATAGCGGGAGGGCCGGGGCAAGAGACCCAGTACTTC. This sequence encodes CASSQDIAGGPGQETQYF.

The chain recombines TRBV6-5 with TRBJ1-4; TRBD1 agrees at 9 bases. This CDR3 has 14 amino acids. V lost 6 bases to trimming and J lost 8 bases; unmatched junction nucleotides: 7. Germline CDR1 reads MNHEY; CDR2 reads SVGAGI. The CDR3, as DNA: TGTGCCAGCAGGGCGGGACAGGGAGGGGAAAAACTGTTTTTT. It specifies CASRAGQGGEKLFF.

The chain is built from TRBV10-3 and TRBJ2-1, with TRBD1 identical over 12 bases. This CDR3 has 16 amino acids. CDR1 is ENHRY and CDR2 is SYGVKD in the germline V gene. The junction had 4 bases not matched to a gene; V was cut back by 4 bases and J by 3 bases. CDR3 in DNA: TGTGCCATCAGTGTCGGGACAGGGGGCTTCTACAATGAGCAGTTCTTC. Protein: CAISVGTGGFYNEQFF.